The present T cell receptor (beta chain) was sequenced within a study of CD8 T cells in Susac syndrome. This CDR3 comprises 14 residues. Deletions cut 2 bases from V and 6 bases from J, with 12 bases between. Germline V gene data show CDR1 as MDHEN and CDR2 as SYDVKM. Both CD4+ and CD8+ T cells were negatively isolated, and TEMRA cells underwent FACS enrichment. After extraction with the RNeasy kit, about 0.5 to 1 ug of the RNA was reverse transcribed using random hexamers. With immunoSEQ multiplex PCR, TCR beta CDR3 was amplified across 54 Vbeta and 13 Jbeta. TCRdb reanalysed the immunoSEQ multiplex PCR reads using MiXCR and keeps one entry per CDR3 protein. The sample contains 100,000 to 150,000 distinct CDR3 sequences, over 90% of which appear only once.

The clonotype comes from a human donor with multiple sclerosis. The chain couples TRBV28 to TRBJ2-3; D is possibly TRBD2 (6 bases). Sequencing was carried out using CD8+ T cells from PBMCs. CDR3 nucleotide sequence: TGTGCCAGCAGTTTACTCCGCGGGGCGGATACGCAGTATTTT. This translates into CASSLLRGADTQYF.